Below are 14 T cell receptor beta chains sequenced from a single sample in a study of shared clonotypes between healthy human individuals. Data came from immunoSEQ multiplex PCR; TCRdb stores just in-frame clones and leaves some out. Among 1.5 million to 1.9 million clones listed, about 98% were seen once. Sequencing input: naive CD4+ T cells sorted from blood. Subset noted: CD45RA+ positively selected. The receptor set was obtained from a man aged 25 to 40 in good health.

V and J are TRBV5-1 and TRBJ2-1, with D unclear. V shed 0 bases and J shed 5 bases, with 12 bases lying between them. The CDR3 has 15 amino acids. Germline CDR1 reads SGHRS; CDR2 reads YFSETQ. CDR3 DNA: TGCGCCAGCAGCTTGGTTCTGGGAACCAACAATGAGCAGTTCTTC. It is translated as CASSLVLGTNNEQFF.

This clone came up once. This chain links TRBV11-2 with TRBJ1-1, with D hard to call. Germline assignment: CDR1 SGHAT and CDR2 FQNNGV. Trimming shortened V by 1 base and J by 8 bases, and 11 bases separated the two germline ends. CDR3 length equals 13 residues. For the CDR3, the DNA is TGTGCCAGCAGCTTAGGGCTCTTGCAGGAAGCTTTCTTT. Amino acid sequence: CASSLGLLQEAFF.

The J gene is TRBJ2-6, the V gene TRBV11-2, with D possibly called TRBD1 or TRBD2 (5 bases each). The CDR3 runs to 14 residues. Germline V gene sequence: CDR1 SGHAT, CDR2 FQNNGV. The CDR3 nucleotides read TGTGCAGCCGACCGGGGCACTGGGGCCAACGTCCTGACTTTC. Translating it yields CAADRGTGANVLTF.

CDR3 coding DNA: TGCGCCAGCAGTGACGGACCATACAATGAGCAGTTCTTC. This gives the protein CASSDGPYNEQFF. The V call is TRBV10-1, the J call TRBJ2-1; D gene unclear. The V gene lost 3 bases and the J gene lost 4 bases, with 7 bases spanning the gap. This CDR3 has 13 residues. CDR1 and CDR2 from the germline V gene are WNHNN and SYGVQD (reference sequence).

The chain has TRBV5-4 and TRBJ1-3; D not resolved. Germline-derived CDR1 and CDR2 are SGHNT and YYREEE (reference sequence). Trimming took 4 bases from V and 0 from J, leaving 20 bases between them. This CDR3 has 18 amino acids. The CDR3 spells CASSPSPRTAFSGNTIYF. Written as DNA, the CDR3 is TGTGCCAGCAGCCCCTCCCCCCGGACTGCCTTCTCTGGAAACACCATATATTTT.

The V call is TRBV5-1, the J call TRBJ2-3, with D possibly matching TRBD2 (6 bases). This CDR3 comprises 15 residues. In germline, CDR1 is SGHRS, CDR2 YFSETQ. V was shortened by 4 bases and J by 2 bases, with 14 bases between the two germline ends. Written as DNA, the CDR3 is TGCGCCAGCAGCCATCACGCGCGGGACACAGATACGCAGTATTTT. Residues: CASSHHARDTDTQYF.

This chain joins TRBV4-3 and TRBJ1-5, with 8 nucleotides matching TRBD1. The germline V gene encodes CDR1 LGHNA and CDR2 YSLEER. The V segment lost 3 bases and the J segment 9 bases; nucleotides outside the gene matches: 4. The CDR3 consists of 13 residues. CDR3 sequence (DNA): TGCGCCAGCAGCCATGACAGGGGAAGGCCCCAGCATTTT. This codes for CASSHDRGRPQHF.

The V and J genes are TRBV18 and TRBJ1-5, with unresolved D. V lost 3 bases, J lost 0 bases, and 12 bases lay in between. Germline V lookup: CDR1 KGHSH, CDR2 LQKENI. CDR3 length: 16 amino acids. The CDR3 here is CASSPLGVLSNQPQHF. In DNA form, the CDR3 reads TGTGCCAGCTCACCCTTGGGAGTCCTTAGCAATCAGCCCCAGCATTTT.

V is TRBV9 and J is TRBJ2-3; no clear D. CDR1 is SGDLS and CDR2 is YYNGEE in the germline V gene. With 2 bases removed from V and 5 bases from J, the gap between germline ends came to 12 bases. This CDR3 has 14 amino acids. Here the CDR3 DNA reads TGTGCCAGCAGCGTGTACGACCGGAGAGATACGCAGTATTTT. This codes for CASSVYDRRDTQYF.

The V gene is TRBV5-1, the J gene TRBJ2-7; D ambiguous. CDR3 length: 15 amino acids. The germline gives CDR1 SGHRS, CDR2 YFSETQ. Trimming removed 3 bases from V and 5 bases from J, with 18 bases in between. CDR3 in amino acids: CASSSYSPERNEQYF. The DNA of the CDR3 is TGCGCCAGCAGCTCTTATAGTCCGGAGAGAAACGAGCAGTACTTC.

Remarks on this clone: The junction does not match germline at one end; this may be a read error. The chain uses TRBV2 and TRBJ2-7; D ambiguous. The CDR3 has 14 amino acids. Germline CDR1 is SNHLY and CDR2 is FYNNEI. The CDR3 loop reads CASREDRLSYEQYF. The CDR3 nucleotides are TGTGCCAGCAGAGAAGATAGACTCTCCTACGAGCAGTACTTC.

CDR3 amino acids: CASSLSGRNQPQHF. The CDR3 DNA reads as TGTGCCAGCAGCTTGTCTGGACGCAATCAGCCCCAGCATTTT. The gene calls are TRBV7-9 and TRBJ1-5, with D unresolved. CDR1 is SEHNR, CDR2 FQNEAQ, per germline (reference sequence). The CDR3 runs 14 residues. Trimming left V 3 bases short and J 2 bases short, with 8 bases between. Using reference TRBV7-9 and TRBJ1-5 for the parts outside the CDR3, the full variable domain is DTGVSQNPRHKITKRGQNVTFRCDPISEHNRLYWYRQTLGQGPEFLTYFQNEAQLEKSRLLSDRFSAERPKGSFSTLEIQRTEQGDSAMYLCASSLSGRNQPQHFGDGTRLSIL.

The CDR3 reads CASRSNPETQYF. DNA for the CDR3: TGCGCCAGCCGTTCCAACCCAGAGACCCAGTACTTC. The gene calls are TRBV10-2 and TRBJ2-5; D unresolved. CDR1 and CDR2 from the germline V gene are WSHSY and SAAADI. CDR3 length: 12 residues. Between the trimmed V and J ends, which lost 8 bases and 4 bases, there was a span of 11 bases.

The V and J genes are TRBV15 and TRBJ2-1; 9 bases are a match to TRBD2. The junction had 7 bases not matched to a gene; V was cut back by 3 bases and J by 1 base. From germline, CDR1 is LNHNV and CDR2 YYDKDF (reference sequence). This CDR3 is built from 17 residues. The CDR3 sequence is CATSSSSGIKSYNEQFF. CDR3 coding DNA: TGTGCCACCAGCAGTTCTAGCGGGATTAAGTCCTACAATGAGCAGTTCTTC. Variable domain in full (rest from reference TRBV15 and TRBJ2-1): DAMVIQNPRYQVTQFGKPVTLSCSQTLNHNVMYWYQQKSSQAPKLLFHYYDKDFNNEADTPDNFQSRRPNTSFCFLDIRSPGLGDTAMYLCATSSSSGIKSYNEQFFGPGTRLTVL.